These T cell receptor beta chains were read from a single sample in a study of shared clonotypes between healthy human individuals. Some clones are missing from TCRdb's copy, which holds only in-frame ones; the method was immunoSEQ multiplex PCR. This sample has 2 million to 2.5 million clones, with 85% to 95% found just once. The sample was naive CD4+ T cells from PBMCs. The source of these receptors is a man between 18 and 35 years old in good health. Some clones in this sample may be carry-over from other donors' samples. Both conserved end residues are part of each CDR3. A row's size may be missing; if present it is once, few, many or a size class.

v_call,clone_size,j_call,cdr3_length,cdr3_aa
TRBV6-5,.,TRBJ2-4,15,CASSYGGIAKNIQYF
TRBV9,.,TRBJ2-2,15,CASSVGQGNTGELFF
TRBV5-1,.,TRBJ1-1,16,CASSIRQGTKDTEAFF
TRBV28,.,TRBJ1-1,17,CASSDPGVRDMNTEAFF
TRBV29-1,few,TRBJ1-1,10,CSVGGTEAFF
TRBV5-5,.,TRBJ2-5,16,CASSRTSGLYQETQYF
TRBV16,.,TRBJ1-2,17,CASSQRALTRTDYGYTF
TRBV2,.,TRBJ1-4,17,CASSEARPATTNEKLFF
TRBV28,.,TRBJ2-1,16,CASTESGANSYNEQFF
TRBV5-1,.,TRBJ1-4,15,CASSSQGATNEKLFF
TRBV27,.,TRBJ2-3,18,CASSFQYTPSGYTDTQYF
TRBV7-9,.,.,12,CASSSNQYEQYF
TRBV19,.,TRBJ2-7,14,CASSRDRASYEQYF
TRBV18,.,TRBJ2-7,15,CASSPKSLAGEEQYF
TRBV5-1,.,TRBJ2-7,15,CASSPNPGQGDEQYF
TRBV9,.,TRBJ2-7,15,CASSVAPHASGEQYF
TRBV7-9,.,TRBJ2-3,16,CASSPQGGASTDTQYF
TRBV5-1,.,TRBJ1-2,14,CASSDRVGRYGYTF
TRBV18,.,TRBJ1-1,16,CASSRQGATGSTEAFF
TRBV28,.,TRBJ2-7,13,CASSLGRSYEQYF
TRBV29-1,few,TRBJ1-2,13,CSHTGTGDEGYTF
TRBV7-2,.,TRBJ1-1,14,CASSPSLRNTEAFF
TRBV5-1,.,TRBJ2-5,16,CASSLVEGGSIETQYF
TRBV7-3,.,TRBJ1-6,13,CASSLGGWSPLHF
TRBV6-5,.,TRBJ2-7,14,CASSFYLQGQEQYF
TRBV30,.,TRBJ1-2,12,CAWSGTGEGYTF
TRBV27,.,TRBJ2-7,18,CASSPYYRGLYDTYEQYF
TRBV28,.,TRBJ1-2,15,CASSLRSEGDYGYTF
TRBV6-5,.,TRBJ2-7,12,CATQSTSYEQYF